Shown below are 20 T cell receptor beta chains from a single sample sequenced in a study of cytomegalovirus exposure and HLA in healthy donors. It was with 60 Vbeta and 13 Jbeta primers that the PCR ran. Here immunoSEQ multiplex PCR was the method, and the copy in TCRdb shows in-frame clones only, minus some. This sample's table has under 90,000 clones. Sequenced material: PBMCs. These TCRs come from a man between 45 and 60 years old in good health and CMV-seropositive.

Here the CDR3 reads CASRRDNTGNTIYF. CDR3 sequence (DNA): TGTGCCAGCAGACGTGACAATACGGGAAACACCATATATTTT. V gene TRBV2 combines with J gene TRBJ1-3; D ambiguous. The CDR3 has 14 residues. V lost 6 bases, J lost 4 bases, and 13 bases lay in between. CDR1 is SNHLY and CDR2 is FYNNEI in the germline V gene.

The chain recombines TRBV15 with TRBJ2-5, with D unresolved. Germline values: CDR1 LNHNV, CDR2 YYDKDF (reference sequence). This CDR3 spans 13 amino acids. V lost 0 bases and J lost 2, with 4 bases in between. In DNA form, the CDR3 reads TGTGCCACCAGCAGAGAACAGCAAGAGACCCAGTACTTC. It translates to CATSREQQETQYF.

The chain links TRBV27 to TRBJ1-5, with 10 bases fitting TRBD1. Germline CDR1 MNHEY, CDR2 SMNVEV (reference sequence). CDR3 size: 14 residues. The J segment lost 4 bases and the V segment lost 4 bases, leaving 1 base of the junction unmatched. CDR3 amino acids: CASSSGQGNQPQHF. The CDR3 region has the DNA TGTGCCAGCAGTTCGGGACAGGGGAATCAGCCCCAGCATTTT.

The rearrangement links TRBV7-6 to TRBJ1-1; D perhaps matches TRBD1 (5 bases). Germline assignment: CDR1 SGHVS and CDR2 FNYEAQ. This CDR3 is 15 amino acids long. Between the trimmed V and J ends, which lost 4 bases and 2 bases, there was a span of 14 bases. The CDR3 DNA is TGTGCCAGCAGCTCGCTTACGGGGGGTAACACTGAAGCTTTCTTT. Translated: CASSSLTGGNTEAFF.

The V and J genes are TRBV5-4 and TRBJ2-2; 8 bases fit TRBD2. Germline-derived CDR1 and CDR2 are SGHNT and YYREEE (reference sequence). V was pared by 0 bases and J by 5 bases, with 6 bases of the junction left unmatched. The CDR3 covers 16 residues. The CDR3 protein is CASSLEVRGDTGELFF. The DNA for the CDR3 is TGTGCCAGCAGCTTGGAGGTGCGGGGGGATACCGGGGAGCTGTTTTTT.

CDR3 loop: CSGQGIGETQYF. The CDR3 DNA reads as TGCAGCGGCCAGGGTATCGGGGAGACCCAGTACTTC. The rearrangement uses TRBV29-1 and TRBJ2-5, with D tentatively TRBD1 (5 bases). CDR3 length: 12 amino acids. The germline V gene has CDR1 SQVTM and CDR2 ANQGSEA. V lost 7 bases to trimming and J lost 5 bases, with 14 bases between them.

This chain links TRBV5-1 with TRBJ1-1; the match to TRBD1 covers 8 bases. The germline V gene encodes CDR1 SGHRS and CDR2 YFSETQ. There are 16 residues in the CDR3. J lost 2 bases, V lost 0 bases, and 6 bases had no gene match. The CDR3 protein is CASSLVAGGDNTEAFF. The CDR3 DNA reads TGCGCCAGCAGCTTGGTTGCAGGGGGCGATAACACTGAAGCTTTCTTT.

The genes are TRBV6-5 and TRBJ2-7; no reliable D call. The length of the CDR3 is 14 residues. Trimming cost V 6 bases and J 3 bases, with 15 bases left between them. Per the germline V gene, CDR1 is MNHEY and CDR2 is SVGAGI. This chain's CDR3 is CASSPLPIGYEQYF. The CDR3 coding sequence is TGTGCCAGCAGCCCCTTGCCGATCGGCTACGAGCAGTACTTC.

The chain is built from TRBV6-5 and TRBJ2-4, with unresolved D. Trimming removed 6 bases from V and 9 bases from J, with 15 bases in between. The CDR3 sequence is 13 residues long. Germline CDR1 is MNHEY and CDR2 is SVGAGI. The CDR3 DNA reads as TGTGCCAGCAGAGCCCAGAGGTTTGGCATTCAGTACTTC. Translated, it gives CASRAQRFGIQYF.

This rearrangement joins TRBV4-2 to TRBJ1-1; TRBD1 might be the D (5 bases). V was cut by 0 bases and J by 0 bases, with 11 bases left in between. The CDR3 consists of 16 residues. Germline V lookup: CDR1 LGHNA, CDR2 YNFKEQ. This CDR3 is CASSQDQAGLNTEAFF. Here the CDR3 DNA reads TGTGCCAGCAGCCAAGATCAGGCAGGGTTGAACACTGAAGCTTTCTTT.

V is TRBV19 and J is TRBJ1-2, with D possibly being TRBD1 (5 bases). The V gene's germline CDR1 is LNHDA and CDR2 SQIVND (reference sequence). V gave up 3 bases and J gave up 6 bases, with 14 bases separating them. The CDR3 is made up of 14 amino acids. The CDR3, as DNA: TGTGCCAGTAGTATCGATCAGGGTATCCATGGCTACACCTTC. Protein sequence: CASSIDQGIHGYTF.

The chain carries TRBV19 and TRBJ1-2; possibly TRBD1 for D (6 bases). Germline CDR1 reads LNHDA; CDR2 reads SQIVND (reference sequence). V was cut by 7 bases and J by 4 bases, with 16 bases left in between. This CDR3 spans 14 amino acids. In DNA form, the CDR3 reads TGTGCCAGTACCCCGGGACATATTTCCTATGGCTACACCTTC. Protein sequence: CASTPGHISYGYTF.

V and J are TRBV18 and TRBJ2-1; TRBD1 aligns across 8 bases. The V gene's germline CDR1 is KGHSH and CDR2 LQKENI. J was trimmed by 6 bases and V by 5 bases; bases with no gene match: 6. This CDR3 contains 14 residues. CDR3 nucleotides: TGTGCCAGCTCAGTCGAGACAGGGGCCAATGAGCAGTTCTTC. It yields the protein CASSVETGANEQFF.

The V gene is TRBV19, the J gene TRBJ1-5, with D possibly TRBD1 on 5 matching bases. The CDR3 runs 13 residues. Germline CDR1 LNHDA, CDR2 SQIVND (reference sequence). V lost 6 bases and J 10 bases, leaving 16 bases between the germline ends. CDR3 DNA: TGTGCCAGTAGCCGGAACTCAGGGAATCCCCAGCATTTT. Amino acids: CASSRNSGNPQHF.

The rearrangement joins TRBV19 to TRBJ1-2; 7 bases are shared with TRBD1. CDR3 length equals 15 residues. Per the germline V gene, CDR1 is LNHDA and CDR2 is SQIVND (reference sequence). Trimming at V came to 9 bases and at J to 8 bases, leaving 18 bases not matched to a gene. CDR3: CASSRSRGGLSGYTF. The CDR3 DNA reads TGTGCCAGCAGTCGGAGTAGAGGGGGCCTGTCGGGCTACACCTTC.

The CDR3 protein is CASSFGTYDGYTF. The CDR3 DNA follows: TGCGCCAGCAGCTTCGGGACATACGATGGCTACACCTTC. The genes are TRBV5-1 and TRBJ1-2; perhaps TRBD1 as D (6 bases). This CDR3 is 13 amino acids long. The germline CDR1 and CDR2 sequences are SGHRS and YFSETQ. The ends were cut back, 2 bases at V and 6 bases at J, with 11 bases in the middle.

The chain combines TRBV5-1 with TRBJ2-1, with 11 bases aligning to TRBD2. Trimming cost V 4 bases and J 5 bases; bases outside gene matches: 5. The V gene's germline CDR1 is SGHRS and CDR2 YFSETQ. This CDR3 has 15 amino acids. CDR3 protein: CASSAWGLADNEQFF. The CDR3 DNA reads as TGCGCCAGCAGCGCCTGGGGACTAGCGGACAATGAGCAGTTCTTC.

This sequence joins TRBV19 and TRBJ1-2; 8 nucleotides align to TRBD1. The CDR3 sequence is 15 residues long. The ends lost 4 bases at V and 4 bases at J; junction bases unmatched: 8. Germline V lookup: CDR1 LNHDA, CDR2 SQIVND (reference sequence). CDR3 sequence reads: CASSNSGTGFYGYTF. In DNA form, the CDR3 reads TGTGCCAGTAGTAATTCCGGGACAGGCTTCTATGGCTACACCTTC.

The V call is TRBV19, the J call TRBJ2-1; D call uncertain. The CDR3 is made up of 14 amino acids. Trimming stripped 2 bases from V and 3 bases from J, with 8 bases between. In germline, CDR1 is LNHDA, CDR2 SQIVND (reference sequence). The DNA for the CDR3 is TGTGCCAGTAGTATATCGGAGTACTACAATGAGCAGTTCTTC. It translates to CASSISEYYNEQFF. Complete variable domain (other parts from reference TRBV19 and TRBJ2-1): DGGITQSPKYLFRKEGQNVTLSCEQNLNHDAMYWYRQDPGQGLRLIYYSQIVNDFQKGDIAEGYSVSREKKESFPLTVTSAQKNPTAFYLCASSISEYYNEQFFGPGTRLTVL.

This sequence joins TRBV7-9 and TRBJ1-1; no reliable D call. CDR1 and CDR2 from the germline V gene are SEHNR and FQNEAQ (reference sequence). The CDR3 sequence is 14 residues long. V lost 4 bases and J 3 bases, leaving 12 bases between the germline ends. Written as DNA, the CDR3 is TGTGCCAGCAGCTCTCTTATATTCGACACTGAAGCTTTCTTT. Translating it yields CASSSLIFDTEAFF. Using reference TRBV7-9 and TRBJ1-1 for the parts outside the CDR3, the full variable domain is DTGVSQNPRHKITKRGQNVTFRCDPISEHNRLYWYRQTLGQGPEFLTYFQNEAQLEKSRLLSDRFSAERPKGSFSTLEIQRTEQGDSAMYLCASSSLIFDTEAFFGQGTRLTVV.